This TCR beta chain was sequenced in a study of CD8 T cells in ankylosing spondylitis. V dropped 1 base and J dropped 4; count of bases not matched to a gene: 6. From germline, CDR1 is GTSNPN and CDR2 SVGIG (reference sequence). There are 14 residues in the CDR3. Regarding this clonotype: Its target is unknown.

General study findings and limits: A CD8+ phenotype characterized the disease-linked clones, which were relatively rare in peripheral blood. Significant enrichment of disease-linked clones was reported in matched ankylosing spondylitis synovial fluid.

TCRdb fed the 5' RACE reads into MiXCR, producing one record per CDR3 protein. Of about 27,000 distinct CDR3 sequences in the sample, roughly 7.3% were seen once. This chain links TRBV30 with TRBJ1-2; 7 nucleotides align to TRBD1. The clonotype comes from a male donor with ankylosing spondylitis or in good health (not recorded which). Sequenced: blood. CDR3 sequence (DNA): TGTGCCTGGAGTGCTACGGGACAGCCCTATGGCTACACCTTC. Translation gives CAWSATGQPYGYTF.